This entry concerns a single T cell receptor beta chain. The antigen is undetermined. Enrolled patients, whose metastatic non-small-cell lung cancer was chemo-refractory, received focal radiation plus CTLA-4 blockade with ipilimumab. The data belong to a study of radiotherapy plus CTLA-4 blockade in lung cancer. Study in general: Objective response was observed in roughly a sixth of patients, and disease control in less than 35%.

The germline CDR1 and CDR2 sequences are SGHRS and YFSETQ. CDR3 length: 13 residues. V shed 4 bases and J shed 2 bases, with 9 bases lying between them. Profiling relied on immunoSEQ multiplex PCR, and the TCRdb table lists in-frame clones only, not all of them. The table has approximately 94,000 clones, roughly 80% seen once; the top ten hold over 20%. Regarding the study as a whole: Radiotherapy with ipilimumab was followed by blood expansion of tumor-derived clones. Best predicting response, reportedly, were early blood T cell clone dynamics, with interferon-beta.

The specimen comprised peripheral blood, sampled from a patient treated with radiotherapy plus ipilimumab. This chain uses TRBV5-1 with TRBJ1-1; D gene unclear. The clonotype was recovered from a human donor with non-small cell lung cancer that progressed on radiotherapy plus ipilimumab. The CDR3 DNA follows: TGCGCCAGCAGCCCCACACAAAACACTGAAGCTTTCTTT. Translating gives CASSPTQNTEAFF.